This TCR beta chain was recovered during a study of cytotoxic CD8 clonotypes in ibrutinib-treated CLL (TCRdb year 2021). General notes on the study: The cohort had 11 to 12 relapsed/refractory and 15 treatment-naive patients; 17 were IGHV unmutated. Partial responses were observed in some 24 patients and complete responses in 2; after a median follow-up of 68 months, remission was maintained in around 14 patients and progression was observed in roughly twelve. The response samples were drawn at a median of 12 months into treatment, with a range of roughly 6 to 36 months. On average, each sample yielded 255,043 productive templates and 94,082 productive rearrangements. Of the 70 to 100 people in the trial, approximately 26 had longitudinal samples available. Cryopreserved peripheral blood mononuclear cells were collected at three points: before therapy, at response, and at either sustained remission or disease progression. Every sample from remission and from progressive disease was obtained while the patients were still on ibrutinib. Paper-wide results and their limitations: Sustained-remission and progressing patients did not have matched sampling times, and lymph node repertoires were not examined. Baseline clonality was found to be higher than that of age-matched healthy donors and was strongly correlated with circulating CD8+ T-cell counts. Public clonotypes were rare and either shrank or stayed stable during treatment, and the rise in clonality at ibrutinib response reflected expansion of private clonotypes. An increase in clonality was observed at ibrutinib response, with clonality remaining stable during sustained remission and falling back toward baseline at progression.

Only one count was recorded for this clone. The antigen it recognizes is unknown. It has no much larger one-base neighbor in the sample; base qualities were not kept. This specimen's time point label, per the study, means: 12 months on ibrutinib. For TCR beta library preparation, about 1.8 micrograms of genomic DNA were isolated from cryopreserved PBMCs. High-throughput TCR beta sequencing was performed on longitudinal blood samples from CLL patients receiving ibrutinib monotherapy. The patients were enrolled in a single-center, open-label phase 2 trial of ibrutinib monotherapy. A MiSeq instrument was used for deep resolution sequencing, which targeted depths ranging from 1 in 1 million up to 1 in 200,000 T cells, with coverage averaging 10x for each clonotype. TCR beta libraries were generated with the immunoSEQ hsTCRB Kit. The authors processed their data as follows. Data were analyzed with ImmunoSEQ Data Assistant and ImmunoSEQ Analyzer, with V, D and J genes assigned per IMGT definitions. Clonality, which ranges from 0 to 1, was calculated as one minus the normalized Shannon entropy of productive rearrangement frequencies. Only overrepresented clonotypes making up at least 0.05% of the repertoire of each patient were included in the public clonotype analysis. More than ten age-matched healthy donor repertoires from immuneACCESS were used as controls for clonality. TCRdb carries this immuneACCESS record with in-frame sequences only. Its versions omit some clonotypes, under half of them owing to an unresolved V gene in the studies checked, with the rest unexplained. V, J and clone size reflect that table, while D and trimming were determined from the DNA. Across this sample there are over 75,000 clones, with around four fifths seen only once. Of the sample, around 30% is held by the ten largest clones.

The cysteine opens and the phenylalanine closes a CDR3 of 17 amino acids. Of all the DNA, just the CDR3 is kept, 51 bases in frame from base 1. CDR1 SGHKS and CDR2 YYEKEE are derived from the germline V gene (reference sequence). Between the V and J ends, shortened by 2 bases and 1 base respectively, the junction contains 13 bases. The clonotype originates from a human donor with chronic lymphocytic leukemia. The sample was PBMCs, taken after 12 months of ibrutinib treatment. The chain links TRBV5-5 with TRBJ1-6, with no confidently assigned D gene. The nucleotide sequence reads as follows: TGTGCCAGCAGCTTCCTCGGGAAGGCGTCCTATAATTCACCCCTCCACTTT. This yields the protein CASSFLGKASYNSPLHF.